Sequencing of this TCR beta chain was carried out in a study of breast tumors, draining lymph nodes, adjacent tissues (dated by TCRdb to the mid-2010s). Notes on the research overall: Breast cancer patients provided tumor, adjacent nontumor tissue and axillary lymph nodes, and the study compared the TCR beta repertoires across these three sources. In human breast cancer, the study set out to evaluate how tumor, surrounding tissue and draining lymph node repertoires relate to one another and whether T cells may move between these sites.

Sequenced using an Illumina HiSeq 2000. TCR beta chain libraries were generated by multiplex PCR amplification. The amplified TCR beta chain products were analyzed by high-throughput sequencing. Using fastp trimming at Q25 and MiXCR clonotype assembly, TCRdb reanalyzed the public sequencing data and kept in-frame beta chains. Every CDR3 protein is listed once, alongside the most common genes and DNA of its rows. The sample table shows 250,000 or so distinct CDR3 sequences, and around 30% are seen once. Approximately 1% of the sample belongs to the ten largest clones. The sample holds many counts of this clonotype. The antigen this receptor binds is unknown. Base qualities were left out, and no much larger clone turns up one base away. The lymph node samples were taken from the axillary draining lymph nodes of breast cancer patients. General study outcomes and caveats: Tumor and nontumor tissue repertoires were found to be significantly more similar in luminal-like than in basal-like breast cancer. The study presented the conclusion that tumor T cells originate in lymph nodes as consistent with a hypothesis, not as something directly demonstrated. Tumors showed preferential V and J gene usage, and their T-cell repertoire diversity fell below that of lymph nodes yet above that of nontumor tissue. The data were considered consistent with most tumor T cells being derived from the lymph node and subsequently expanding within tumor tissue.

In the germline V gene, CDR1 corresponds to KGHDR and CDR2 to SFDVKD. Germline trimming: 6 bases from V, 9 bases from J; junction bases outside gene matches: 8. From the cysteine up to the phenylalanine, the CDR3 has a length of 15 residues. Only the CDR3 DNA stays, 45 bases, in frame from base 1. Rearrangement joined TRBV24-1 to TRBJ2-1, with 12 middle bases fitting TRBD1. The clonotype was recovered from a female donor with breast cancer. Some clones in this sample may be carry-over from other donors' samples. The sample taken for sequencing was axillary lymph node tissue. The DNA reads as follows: TGTGCCACCAGTCAAGGGACAGGGGGCCGGAGTGAGCAGTTCTTC. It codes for CATSQGTGGRSEQFF.